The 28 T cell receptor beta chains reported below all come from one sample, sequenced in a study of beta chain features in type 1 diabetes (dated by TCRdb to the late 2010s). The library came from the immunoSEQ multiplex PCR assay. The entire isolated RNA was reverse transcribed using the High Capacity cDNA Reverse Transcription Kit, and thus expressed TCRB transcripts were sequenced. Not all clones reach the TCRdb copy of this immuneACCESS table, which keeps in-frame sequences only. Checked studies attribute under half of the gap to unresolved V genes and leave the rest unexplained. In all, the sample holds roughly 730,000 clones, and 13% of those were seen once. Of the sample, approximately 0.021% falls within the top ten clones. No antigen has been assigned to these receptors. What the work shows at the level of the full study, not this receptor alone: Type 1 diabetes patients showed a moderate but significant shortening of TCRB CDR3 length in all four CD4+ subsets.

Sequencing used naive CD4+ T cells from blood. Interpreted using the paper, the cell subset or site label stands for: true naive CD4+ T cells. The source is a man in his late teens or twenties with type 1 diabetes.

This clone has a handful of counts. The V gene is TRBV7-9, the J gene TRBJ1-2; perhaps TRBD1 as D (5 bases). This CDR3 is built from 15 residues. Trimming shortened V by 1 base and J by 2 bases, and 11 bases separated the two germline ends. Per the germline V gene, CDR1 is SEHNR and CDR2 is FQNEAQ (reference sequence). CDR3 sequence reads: CASSLVPRENYGYTF. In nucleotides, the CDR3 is TGTGCCAGCAGCTTAGTCCCCAGGGAGAACTATGGCTACACCTTC.

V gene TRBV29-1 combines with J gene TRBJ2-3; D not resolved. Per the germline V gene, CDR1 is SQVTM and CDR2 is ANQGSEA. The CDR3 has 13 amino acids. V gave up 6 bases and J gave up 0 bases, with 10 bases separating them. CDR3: CSVGRSSTDTQYF. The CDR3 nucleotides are TGCAGCGTGGGCAGGAGTAGCACAGATACGCAGTATTTT.

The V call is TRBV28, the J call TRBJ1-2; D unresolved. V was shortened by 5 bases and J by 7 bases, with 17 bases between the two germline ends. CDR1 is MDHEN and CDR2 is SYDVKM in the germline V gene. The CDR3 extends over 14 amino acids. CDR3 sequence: CASSPSEGSSGYTF. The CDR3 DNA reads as TGTGCCAGCAGTCCCTCAGAGGGCAGTTCTGGCTACACCTTC.

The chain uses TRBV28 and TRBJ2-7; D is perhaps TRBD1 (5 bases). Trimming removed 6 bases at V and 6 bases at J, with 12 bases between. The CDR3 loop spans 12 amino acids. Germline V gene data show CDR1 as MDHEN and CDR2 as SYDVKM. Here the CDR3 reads CASRRQLSEQYF. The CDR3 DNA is TGTGCCAGCAGGCGACAGTTATCCGAGCAGTACTTC.

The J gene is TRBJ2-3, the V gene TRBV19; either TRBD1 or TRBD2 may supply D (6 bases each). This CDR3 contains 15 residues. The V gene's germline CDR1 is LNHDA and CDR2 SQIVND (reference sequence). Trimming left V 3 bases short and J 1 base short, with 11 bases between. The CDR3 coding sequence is TGTGCCAGTAGTATGAGGGGGACTGGCACAGATACGCAGTATTTT. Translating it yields CASSMRGTGTDTQYF.

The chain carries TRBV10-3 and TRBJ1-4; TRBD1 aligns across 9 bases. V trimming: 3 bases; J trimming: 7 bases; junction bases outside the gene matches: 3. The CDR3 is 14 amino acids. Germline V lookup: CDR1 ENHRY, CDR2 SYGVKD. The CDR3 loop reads CAISDETGGEKLFF. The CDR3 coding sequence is TGTGCCATCAGTGATGAGACAGGGGGTGAAAAACTGTTTTTT.

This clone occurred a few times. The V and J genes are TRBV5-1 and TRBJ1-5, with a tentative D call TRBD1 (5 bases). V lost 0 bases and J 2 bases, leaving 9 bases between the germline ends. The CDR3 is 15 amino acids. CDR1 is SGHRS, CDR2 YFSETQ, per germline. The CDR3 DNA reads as TGCGCCAGCAGCTTGGAGGGGTCAGGCAATCAGCCCCAGCATTTT. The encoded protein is CASSLEGSGNQPQHF.

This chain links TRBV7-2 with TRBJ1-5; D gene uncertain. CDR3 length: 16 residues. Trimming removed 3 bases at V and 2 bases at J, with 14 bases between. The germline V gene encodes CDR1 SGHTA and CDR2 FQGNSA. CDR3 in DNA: TGTGCCAGCAGCTTCCGTGGACTCGAAGGCAATCAGCCCCAGCATTTT. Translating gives CASSFRGLEGNQPQHF. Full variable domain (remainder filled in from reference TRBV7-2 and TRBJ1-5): GAGVSQSPSNKVTEKGKDVELRCDPISGHTALYWYRQSLGQGLEFLIYFQGNSAPDKSGLPSDRFSAERTGGSVSTLTIQRTQQEDSAVYLCASSFRGLEGNQPQHFGDGTRLSIL.

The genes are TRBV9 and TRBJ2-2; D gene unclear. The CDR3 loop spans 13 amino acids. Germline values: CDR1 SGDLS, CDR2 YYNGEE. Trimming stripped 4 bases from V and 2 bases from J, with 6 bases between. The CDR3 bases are TGTGCCAGCAGCACGCCAAACACCGGGGAGCTGTTTTTT. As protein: CASSTPNTGELFF. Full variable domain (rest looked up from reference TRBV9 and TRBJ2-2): DSGVTQTPKHLITATGQRVTLRCSPRSGDLSVYWYQQSLDQGLQFLIQYYNGEERAKGNILERFSAQQFPDLHSELNLSSLELGDSALYFCASSTPNTGELFFGEGSRLTVL.

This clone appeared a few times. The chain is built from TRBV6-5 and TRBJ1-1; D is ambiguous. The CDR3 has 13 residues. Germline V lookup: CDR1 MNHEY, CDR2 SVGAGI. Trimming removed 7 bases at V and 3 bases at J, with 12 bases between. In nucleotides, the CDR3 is TGTGCCAGCACCGCCACAACAGACACTGAAGCTTTCTTT. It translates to CASTATTDTEAFF.

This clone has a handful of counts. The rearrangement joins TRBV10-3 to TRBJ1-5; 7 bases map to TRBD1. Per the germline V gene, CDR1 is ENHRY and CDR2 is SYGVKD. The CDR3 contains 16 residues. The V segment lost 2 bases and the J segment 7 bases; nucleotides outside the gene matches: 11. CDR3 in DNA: TGTGCCATCAGTGAGGAGAGACAGGGTTATGGACAGCCCCAGCATTTT. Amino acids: CAISEERQGYGQPQHF.

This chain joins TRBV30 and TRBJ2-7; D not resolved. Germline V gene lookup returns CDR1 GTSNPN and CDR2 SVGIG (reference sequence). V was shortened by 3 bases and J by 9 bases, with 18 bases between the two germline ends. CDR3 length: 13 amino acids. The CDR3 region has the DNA TGTGCCTGGAGACCCCAGGCCGGTTATGCGCAGTACTTC. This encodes CAWRPQAGYAQYF.

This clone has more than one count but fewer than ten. The CDR3 is CASSPQLGWDTEAFF. In DNA, the CDR3 is TGTGCCAGCAGCCCCCAGCTCGGTTGGGACACTGAAGCTTTCTTT. The chain couples TRBV7-2 to TRBJ1-1; D not resolved. Trimming removed 5 bases at V and 3 bases at J, with 16 bases between. In germline, CDR1 is SGHTA, CDR2 FQGNSA. The CDR3 contains 15 residues. Variable domain in full (rest from reference TRBV7-2 and TRBJ1-1): GAGVSQSPSNKVTEKGKDVELRCDPISGHTALYWYRQSLGQGLEFLIYFQGNSAPDKSGLPSDRFSAERTGGSVSTLTIQRTQQEDSAVYLCASSPQLGWDTEAFFGQGTRLTVV.

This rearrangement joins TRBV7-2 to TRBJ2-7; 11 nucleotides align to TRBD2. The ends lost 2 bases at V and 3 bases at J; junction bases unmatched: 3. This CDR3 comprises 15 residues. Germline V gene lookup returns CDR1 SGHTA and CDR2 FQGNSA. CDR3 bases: TGTGCCAGCAGCTTATCAACTAGCGGGGGCTACGAGCAGTACTTC. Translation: CASSLSTSGGYEQYF.

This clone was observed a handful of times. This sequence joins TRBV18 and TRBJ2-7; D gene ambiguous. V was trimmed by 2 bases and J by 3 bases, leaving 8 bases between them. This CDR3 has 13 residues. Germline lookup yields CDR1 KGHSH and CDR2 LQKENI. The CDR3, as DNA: TGTGCCAGCTCACCAGGCACCGACTACGAGCAGTACTTC. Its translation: CASSPGTDYEQYF.

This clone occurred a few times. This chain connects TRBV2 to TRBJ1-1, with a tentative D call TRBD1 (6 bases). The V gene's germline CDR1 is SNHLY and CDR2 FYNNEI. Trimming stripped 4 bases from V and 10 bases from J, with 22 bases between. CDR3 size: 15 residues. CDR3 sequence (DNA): TGTGCCAGCAGTGGTCACAGTGGATTGGGGGCGGGAGCTTTCTTT. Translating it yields CASSGHSGLGAGAFF.

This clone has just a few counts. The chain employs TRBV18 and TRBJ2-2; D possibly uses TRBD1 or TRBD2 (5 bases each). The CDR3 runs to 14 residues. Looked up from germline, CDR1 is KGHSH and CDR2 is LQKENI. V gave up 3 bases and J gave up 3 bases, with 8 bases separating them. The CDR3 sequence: CASSPGPDTGELFF. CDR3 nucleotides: TGTGCCAGCTCACCGGGACCAGACACCGGGGAGCTGTTTTTT. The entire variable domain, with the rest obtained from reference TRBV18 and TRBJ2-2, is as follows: NAGVMQNPRHLVRRRGQEARLRCSPMKGHSHVYWYRQLPEEGLKFMVYLQKENIIDESGMPKERFSAEFPKEGPSILRIQQVVRGDSAAYFCASSPGPDTGELFFGEGSRLTVL.

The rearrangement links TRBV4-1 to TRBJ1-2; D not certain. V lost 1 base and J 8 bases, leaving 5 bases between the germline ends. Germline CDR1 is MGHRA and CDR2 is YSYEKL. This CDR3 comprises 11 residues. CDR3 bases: TGCGCCAGCAGCCAAGGGGGAGGCTACACCTTC. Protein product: CASSQGGGYTF.

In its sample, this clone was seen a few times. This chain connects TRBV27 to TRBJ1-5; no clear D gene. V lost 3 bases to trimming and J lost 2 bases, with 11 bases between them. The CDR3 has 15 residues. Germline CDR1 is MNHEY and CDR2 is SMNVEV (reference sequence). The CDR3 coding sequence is TGTGCCAGCAGTTTTGTGGGTCTTGGCAATCAGCCCCAGCATTTT. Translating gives CASSFVGLGNQPQHF.

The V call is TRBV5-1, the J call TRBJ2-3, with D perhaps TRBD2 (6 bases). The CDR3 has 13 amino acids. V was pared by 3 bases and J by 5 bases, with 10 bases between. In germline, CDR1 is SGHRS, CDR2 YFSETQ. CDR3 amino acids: CASSSVEGDTQYF. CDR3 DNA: TGCGCCAGCAGCTCGGTGGAGGGAGATACGCAGTATTTT.

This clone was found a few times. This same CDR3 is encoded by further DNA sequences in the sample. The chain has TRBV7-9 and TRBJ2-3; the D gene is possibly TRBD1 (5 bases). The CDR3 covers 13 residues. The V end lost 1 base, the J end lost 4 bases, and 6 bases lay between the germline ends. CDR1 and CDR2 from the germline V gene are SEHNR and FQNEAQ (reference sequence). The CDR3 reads CASSLGGADTQYF. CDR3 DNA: TGTGCCAGCAGCTTAGGGGGCGCAGATACGCAGTATTTT.

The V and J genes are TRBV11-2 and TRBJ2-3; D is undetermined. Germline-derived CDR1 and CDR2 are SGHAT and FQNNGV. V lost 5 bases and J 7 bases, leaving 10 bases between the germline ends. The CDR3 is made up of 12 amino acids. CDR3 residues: CASSEIRNTQYF. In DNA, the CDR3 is TGTGCCAGCAGCGAGATTCGAAATACGCAGTATTTT.

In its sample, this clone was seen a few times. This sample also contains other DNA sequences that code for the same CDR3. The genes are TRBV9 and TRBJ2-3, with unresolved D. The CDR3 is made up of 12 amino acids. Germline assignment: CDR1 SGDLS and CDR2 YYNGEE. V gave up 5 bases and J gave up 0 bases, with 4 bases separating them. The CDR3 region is CASSASTDTQYF. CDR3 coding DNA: TGTGCCAGCAGTGCCAGCACAGATACGCAGTATTTT.

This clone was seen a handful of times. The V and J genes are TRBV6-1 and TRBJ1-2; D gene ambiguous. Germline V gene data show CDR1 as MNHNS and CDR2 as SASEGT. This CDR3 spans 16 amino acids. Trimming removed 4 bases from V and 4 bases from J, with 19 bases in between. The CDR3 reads CASSGNPGVRGYGYTF. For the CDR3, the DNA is TGTGCCAGCAGTGGGAACCCGGGAGTCCGAGGCTATGGCTACACCTTC.

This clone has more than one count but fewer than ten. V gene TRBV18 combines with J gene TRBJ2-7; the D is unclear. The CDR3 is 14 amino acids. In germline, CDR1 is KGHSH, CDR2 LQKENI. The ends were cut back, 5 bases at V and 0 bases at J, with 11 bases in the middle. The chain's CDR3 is CASSEDASSYEQYF. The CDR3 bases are TGTGCCAGCTCAGAGGACGCCAGCTCCTACGAGCAGTACTTC.

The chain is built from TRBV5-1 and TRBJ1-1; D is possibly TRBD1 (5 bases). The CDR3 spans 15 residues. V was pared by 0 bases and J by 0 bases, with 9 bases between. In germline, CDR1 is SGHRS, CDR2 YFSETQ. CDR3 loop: CASSLVQAVNTEAFF. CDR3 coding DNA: TGCGCCAGCAGCTTGGTACAGGCGGTGAACACTGAAGCTTTCTTT.

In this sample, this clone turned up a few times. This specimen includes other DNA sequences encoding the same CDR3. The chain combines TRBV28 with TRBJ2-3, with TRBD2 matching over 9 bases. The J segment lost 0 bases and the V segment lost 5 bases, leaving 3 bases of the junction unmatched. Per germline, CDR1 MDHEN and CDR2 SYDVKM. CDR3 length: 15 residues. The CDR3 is CASSRGGASTDTQYF. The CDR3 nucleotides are TGTGCCAGCAGTCGCGGGGGGGCCAGCACAGATACGCAGTATTTT.

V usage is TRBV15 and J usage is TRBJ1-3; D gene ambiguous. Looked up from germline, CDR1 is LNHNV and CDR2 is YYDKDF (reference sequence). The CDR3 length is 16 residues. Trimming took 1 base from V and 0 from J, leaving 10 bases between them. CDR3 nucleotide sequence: TGTGCCACCAGCAGAGTAACAAGGACCTCTGGAAACACCATATATTTT. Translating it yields CATSRVTRTSGNTIYF.